The T cell receptor (beta chain) described here comes from a study of identical twins (TCRdb year 2016). Background for the entire study: To test whether fetal clonotypes persist, this study deep-sequenced TCR alpha and beta repertoires from monozygotic twins, from unrelated adults of various ages, and from cord blood. To rule out contamination, replicate twin experiments were performed at different times with different library preparation protocols. Overall study outcomes, separate from this receptor: Conclusions relied on cross-sectional statistical analysis, since the same donors could not be followed over many years. Excess twin sharing in beta out-of-frame sequences was weaker because fewer shared sequences lowered the signal-to-noise ratio. Out-of-frame TCR alpha sharing in monozygotic twins was systematically underestimated by recombination models, whereas sharing between unrelated individuals was in agreement with the recombination models. Invariant T cells such as MAIT and iNKT could partly confound zero-insertion analyses, though diverse VJ usage argued against this for most clonotypes. Fewer insertions were carried by abundant cord blood beta clonotypes; a weaker similar trend was observed in young adult naive repertoires, while no such trend was observed in memory repertoires. Out-of-frame TCR alpha sequences shared between twins showed an excess of low generation-probability sequences compared with coincidental sharing between unrelated individuals.

In the case of this clonotype: Its antigen is unknown. Per-nucleotide qualities are absent, and no much larger clonotype sits a single base away.

Taken from cysteine to phenylalanine, the CDR3 has 15 residues. This entry keeps only the CDR3 DNA: 45 bases, framed from base 1. V lost 3 bases and J lost 8 bases, and the count of bases not matched to a germline gene is 7. Libraries were constructed by 5' RACE. The sequencer listed for this sample is Illumina HiSeq 2000. Template switching introduced a universal primer binding site; the final cDNA contained a unique molecular identifier, enabling accurate counting of TCR cDNA molecules. First-strand cDNA for TCR alpha and beta chains was synthesized from specific primers in the conserved constant-segment region. To control for contamination, every cDNA library carried two barcodes: a SMART-Mk sample barcode plus Illumina barcodes. TruSeq adapter sequences, together with Illumina sample barcodes, were added in two successive PCR steps. TCR alpha and beta cDNA libraries were sequenced on the Illumina HiSeq platform with custom primers. Processing in the source paper ran as follows. Unique molecular identifiers were extracted from raw reads with MiGEC, and CDR3 positions were determined with MiXCR. Recombination models were inferred per individual with the repgenHMM and IGoR tools using an EM algorithm. Shared clonotype analysis was performed with the tcR package in R, normalizing sharing by the product of cloneset sizes. Out-of-frame nonproductive sequences were analyzed to study raw recombination free of thymic and clonal selection effects. TCRdb reran the public reads through fastp at Q25 and MiXCR, keeping productive beta chains. CDR3 protein duplicates are merged, each entry listing the most common genes and DNA. Here the V and J calls rest on TCRdb's processing, not on the authors' analysis. Recorded for this sample are under 500,000 distinct CDR3 sequences; approximately 15% of them occurred a single time. The ten largest clones represent 0.98% of the sample.

Every donor was a healthy Caucasian. The twin cohort consisted of three pairs of female monozygotic twins, all aged roughly 18 to 29 years. CD4+ and CD8+ T cell populations were isolated with positive isolation kits from Invitrogen. These same data were also listed under a study on yellow fever vaccine responses in identical twins. Drawing on the second study: The authors reported that the T cell response to vaccination in identical twins appeared partly convergent and partly personalized. In the study, vaccine-responding T cell clones were precisely tracked in identical twins.

The chain joins TRBV12-3 or TRBV12-4 to TRBJ2-1; 10 middle bases align to TRBD2. The sequence was collected from a young woman in good health. Sequencing was performed on CD4+ T cells sorted from blood. Read as DNA, the sequence is TGTGCCAGCAGTTTCATAGCGGGAGGCCGTGATGAGCAGTTCTTC. Its coded protein is CASSFIAGGRDEQFF.